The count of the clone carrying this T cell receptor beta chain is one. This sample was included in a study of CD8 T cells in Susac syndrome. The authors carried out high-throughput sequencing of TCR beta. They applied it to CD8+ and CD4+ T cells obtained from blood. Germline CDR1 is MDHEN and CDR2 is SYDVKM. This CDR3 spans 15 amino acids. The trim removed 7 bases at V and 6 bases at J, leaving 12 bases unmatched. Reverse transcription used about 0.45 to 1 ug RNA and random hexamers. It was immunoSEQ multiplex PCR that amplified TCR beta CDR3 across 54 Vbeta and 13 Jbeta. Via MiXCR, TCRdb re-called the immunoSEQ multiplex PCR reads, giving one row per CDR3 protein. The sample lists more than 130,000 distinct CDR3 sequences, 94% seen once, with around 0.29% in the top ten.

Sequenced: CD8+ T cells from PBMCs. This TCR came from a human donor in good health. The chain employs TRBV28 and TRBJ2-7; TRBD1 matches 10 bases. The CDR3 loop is CASTSTWDRGGEQYF. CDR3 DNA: TGTGCCAGCACCTCGACTTGGGACAGGGGAGGCGAGCAGTACTTC.